This is a list of T cell receptor beta chains from one sample in a study of T cell responses to AZD1222 COVID-19 vaccine. The repertoire was sequenced with immunoSEQ multiplex PCR; TCRdb's copy has only in-frame clones and lacks some. The sample carries fewer than 150,000 clones, 90% to 95% recorded once. Sample: peripheral blood, taken 28 days after the second AZD1222 dose. All receptors derive from an adult who received the AZD1222 COVID-19 vaccine. Both conserved end residues are part of each CDR3. The D gene is left open where the match is weak. Only some rows state a clone size, as once, few, many or a class for expanded clones.

>TRBV19|.|.|TRBJ1-6
TGTGCCAGGGCAGACAGCCACAATTCACCCCTCCACTTT
CARADSHNSPLHF
>TRBV7-9|.|.|TRBJ1-2
TGTGCCAGCAGCTTTGGGACTGACGCCTCGGCCGTTGGCTACACCTTC
CASSFGTDASAVGYTF
>TRBV6-4|many|.|TRBJ2-2
TGTGCCAGCAGTGACGGGGACACCGGGGAGCTGTTTTTT
CASSDGDTGELFF
>TRBV5-1|.|TRBD1|TRBJ1-3
TGCGCCAGCAGCTTGTCAGGGGGCGGAAACACCATATATTTT
CASSLSGGGNTIYF
>TRBV6-5|.|TRBD2|TRBJ2-2
TGTGCCAGCAGTTACTCGCGGGCGGGGGGCACCGGGGAGCTGTTTTTT
CASSYSRAGGTGELFF
>TRBV18|.|.|TRBJ1-6
TGTGCCAGCTCCCTACTCGAACGGGGGTCACCCCTCCACTTT
CASSLLERGSPLHF
>TRBV5-4|.|TRBD1|TRBJ2-1
TGTGCCAGCAGCTTTCCAGGGGGTCTTAGGAATGAGCAGTTCTTC
CASSFPGGLRNEQFF
>TRBV19|.|TRBD2|TRBJ2-2
TGTGCCAGCGGAACTAGCGGGGCCACCGGGGAGCTGTTTTTT
CASGTSGATGELFF
>TRBV6-6|.|.|TRBJ1-1
TGTGCCAGCAGGCCGGAGGTGAACACTGAAGCTTTCTTT
CASRPEVNTEAFF
>TRBV10-3|.|.|TRBJ2-5
TGTGCCATCAGTGAGGGAAAAGAGACCCAGTACTTC
CAISEGKETQYF
>TRBV11-2|.|.|TRBJ1-1
TGTGCCAGCAGCTCCCATAGGAACACTGAAGCTTTCTTT
CASSSHRNTEAFF
>TRBV12-3/TRBV12-4|.|.|TRBJ1-1
TGTGCCAGCAGACGACGGGGGGGAACTGAAGCTTTCTTT
CASRRRGGTEAFF
>TRBV19|.|.|TRBJ2-1
TGTGCCAGTAGTTTTGGGTGGGACAATGAGCAGTTCTTC
CASSFGWDNEQFF
>TRBV9|.|TRBD2|TRBJ2-1
TGTGCCAGCAGCGTTACTAGCGGATCATACAATGAGCAGTTCTTC
CASSVTSGSYNEQFF
>TRBV9|.|.|TRBJ1-6
TGTGCCAGCAGCCCGGGAAGGGCAGGCAGCTCCTATAATTCACCCCTCCACTTT
CASSPGRAGSSYNSPLHF
>TRBV7-7|.|.|TRBJ1-4
TGTGCTAGCAGTGCTGGGAGTAAACTGTTTTTT
CASSAGSKLFF
>TRBV15|once|.|TRBJ1-5
TGTGCCACCAGCAGAAATTGGCCCGGGAGCAATCAGCCCCAGCATTTT
CATSRNWPGSNQPQHF
>TRBV24-1|.|TRBD2|TRBJ2-6
TGTGCCACCAGCGAAGCGGGGCAGGGTACCAACGTCCTGACTTTC
CATSEAGQGTNVLTF
>TRBV30|once|TRBD1|TRBJ1-3
TGTGCCTGGAGTGTACGACAGGGGAAAGGAAACACCATATATTTT
CAWSVRQGKGNTIYF
>TRBV5-1|once|TRBD2|TRBJ2-3
TGCGCCAGCAGCTTATCTAGCGGTCTCGCAGATACGCAGTATTTT
CASSLSSGLADTQYF
>TRBV5-6|.|.|TRBJ1-1
TGTGCCAGCAGCTTGGCAGATTTTTATGGTGAAGCTTTCTTT
CASSLADFYGEAFF
>TRBV11-3|.|.|TRBJ2-7
TGTGCCAGCAGCTTAGATTCTCGGACAGCTGGCTCCTACGAGCAGTACTTC
CASSLDSRTAGSYEQYF
>TRBV2|.|.|TRBJ1-5
TGTGCCAGCAGTGATTTCAGTCAGCCCCAGCATTTT
CASSDFSQPQHF
>TRBV2|.|TRBD1|TRBJ1-2
TGTGCCAGCATGATGCAGGGGGCCGGCTATGGCTACACCTTC
CASMMQGAGYGYTF
>TRBV19|.|TRBD1|TRBJ2-7
TGTGCCAGTAGTAAGGCAGGGGGCCTCCGATACGAGCAGTACTTC
CASSKAGGLRYEQYF
>TRBV7-2|once|.|TRBJ1-2
TGTGCCAGCAGCCAAATTAGCTTTGGGACCTCCTATGGCTACACCTTC
CASSQISFGTSYGYTF
>TRBV10-3|.|TRBD1|TRBJ1-1
TGTGCCATCAGTGGACAGGGGAGGACTGAAGCTTTCTTT
CAISGQGRTEAFF
>TRBV18|.|.|TRBJ1-4
TGTGCCAGCTCACCGGGGGGGAATGAAAAACTGTTTTTT
CASSPGGNEKLFF
>TRBV5-6|.|.|TRBJ2-3
TGTGCCAGCAGCTTGGGGGGCTCCGATACGCAGTATTTT
CASSLGGSDTQYF
>TRBV10-2|.|.|TRBJ1-2
TGCGCCAGCAGTGTTATTAGATTCTGGGGCTACACCTTC
CASSVIRFWGYTF
>TRBV2|.|.|TRBJ1-2
TGTGCCAGCAGTGAAGATGCATTGGGGTATGGCTACACCTTC
CASSEDALGYGYTF